Shown below are 12 T cell receptor beta chains from a single sample sequenced in a study of blood T cell repertoires in COVID-19. Method: immunoSEQ multiplex PCR; TCRdb's copy keeps in-frame clones and lacks some. The sample consists of more than 100,000 clones, approximately 81% of them appearing once. The source material was peripheral blood. All receptors derive from a woman aged 30 to 39 who had recovered from COVID-19.

This clone has a single count. J is TRBJ2-7 and V is TRBV27, with a possible D match to TRBD2 (7 bases). The CDR3 spans 14 residues. The V gene lost 3 bases and the J gene lost 7 bases, with 16 bases spanning the gap. Germline CDR1 reads MNHEY; CDR2 reads SMNVEV (reference sequence). CDR3 region: CASSLEGGAREQYF. CDR3 nucleotides: TGTGCCAGCAGTTTGGAGGGGGGGGCGCGGGAGCAGTACTTC.

The chain carries TRBV5-1 and TRBJ2-7, with a weak D call TRBD1 (5 bases). Trimming removed 2 bases at V and 2 bases at J, with 14 bases between. The CDR3 consists of 15 residues. The germline gives CDR1 SGHRS, CDR2 YFSETQ. The CDR3 sequence is CASSFDWTRAYEQYF. CDR3 nucleotides: TGCGCCAGCAGCTTCGATTGGACAAGAGCCTACGAGCAGTACTTC.

The genes are TRBV21-1 and TRBJ1-5; the tabulated D call, TRBD1, remains unverified against the DNA. TRBV21-1 is a pseudogene locus. The CDR3 extends over 15 amino acids. CDR3 nucleotides: TGTGCCAGCAGCAACGCTGACAGGCACAATCAGCCCCAGCATTTT. Encoded protein: CASSNADRHNQPQHF.

The chain couples TRBV27 to TRBJ1-1; 8 bases align to TRBD1. The CDR3 is 17 amino acids. V was pared by 5 bases and J by 0 bases, with 11 bases of the junction left unmatched. Per germline, CDR1 MNHEY and CDR2 SMNVEV (reference sequence). The CDR3 protein is CASSHQGAGGLNTEAFF. DNA of the CDR3: TGTGCCAGCAGTCATCAGGGGGCTGGGGGTTTGAACACTGAAGCTTTCTTT.

The gene calls are TRBV10-2 and TRBJ2-2; D is possibly TRBD2 (6 bases). The CDR3 is made up of 17 amino acids. V was shortened by 7 bases and J by 4 bases, with 22 bases between the two germline ends. Germline V lookup: CDR1 WSHSY, CDR2 SAAADI. DNA for the CDR3: TGCGCCAGCACCCCGCTGGTGGGCGGGGTATTCACCGGGGAGCTGTTTTTT. Residues: CASTPLVGGVFTGELFF.

In this sample, this clone turned up once. This chain connects TRBV6-5 to TRBJ2-2; 7 bases are shared with TRBD1. J was trimmed by 2 bases and V by 8 bases; bases with no gene match: 5. Per germline, CDR1 MNHEY and CDR2 SVGAGI. The CDR3 consists of 14 residues. The CDR3 is CASATGPNTGELFF. As DNA, the CDR3 is TGTGCCAGCGCGACAGGGCCAAACACCGGGGAGCTGTTTTTT.

This chain connects TRBV9 to TRBJ2-3; 8 positions agree with TRBD2. J lost 2 bases, V lost 3 bases, and 11 bases had no gene match. CDR1 and CDR2 from the germline V gene are SGDLS and YYNGEE. The CDR3 has 17 amino acids. For the CDR3, the DNA is TGTGCCAGCAGCGATTCCATTCGGGGGGGCCACACAGATACGCAGTATTTT. Translation: CASSDSIRGGHTDTQYF.

The genes are TRBV24-1 and TRBJ2-2, with D maybe TRBD1 (6 bases). Per germline, CDR1 KGHDR and CDR2 SFDVKD. The CDR3 is made up of 14 amino acids. Trimming took off 4 bases at V and 4 bases at J, with 9 bases between the two ends. CDR3 sequence: CATSEDSSTGELFF. The CDR3 coding sequence is TGTGCCACCAGTGAGGACAGTTCCACCGGGGAGCTGTTTTTT.

The chain recombines TRBV30 with TRBJ1-6; 9 nucleotides agree with TRBD1. V was clipped by 6 bases and J by 7 bases; unmatched bases: 10. The CDR3 sequence is 15 residues long. Germline V gene data show CDR1 as GTSNPN and CDR2 as SVGIG (reference sequence). Written as DNA, the CDR3 is TGTGCCTGTTCCCCCGGGACAGGGCGAAATTCACCCCTCCACTTT. Its translation is CACSPGTGRNSPLHF.

This chain joins TRBV24-1 and TRBJ2-3; D possibly corresponds to TRBD2 (7 bases). The length of the CDR3 is 14 residues. The V gene's germline CDR1 is KGHDR and CDR2 SFDVKD. Deletions cut 10 bases from V and 0 bases from J, with 13 bases between. The CDR3 nucleotides are TGTGCCACAGGGGGGGGTCCCAGCACAGATACGCAGTATTTT. As protein: CATGGGPSTDTQYF.

The chain carries TRBV3-1 (or the pseudogene TRBV3-2) and TRBJ2-2; 9 nucleotides agree with TRBD2. J was trimmed by 5 bases and V by 0 bases; bases with no gene match: 10. This CDR3 is 18 amino acids long. Germline V lookup: CDR1 LGHDT, CDR2 YNNKEL (reference sequence). CDR3 residues: CASSQDIFASGATGELFF. CDR3 nucleotides: TGTGCCAGCAGCCAAGATATTTTCGCTAGCGGGGCGACCGGGGAGCTGTTTTTT.

V is TRBV5-4 and J is TRBJ1-2; the D gene is possibly TRBD1 (6 bases). The CDR3 contains 16 residues. V was shortened by 0 bases and J by 7 bases, with 19 bases between the two germline ends. Germline values: CDR1 SGHNT, CDR2 YYREEE (reference sequence). CDR3 coding DNA: TGTGCCAGCAGCTTGGGGGGCCGAGGGGGGGCGCGTGGCTACACCTTC. Protein: CASSLGGRGGARGYTF.